What follows are 9 T cell receptor beta chains derived from one specimen sequenced in a study of T cell repertoires in cytomegalovirus infection. No antigen is known for these receptors. In TCRdb, the reads were re-called with MiXCR into one record per CDR3 protein. The sample yields approximately 500,000 distinct CDR3 sequences, around 35% seen once. The sequenced sample was cultured PBMCs, obtained from culture after CMV antigen stimulation. These receptors were collected from a human donor in good health (CMV status not recorded). Some clones in this sample may be carry-over from other donors' samples.

This chain connects TRBV28 to TRBJ2-1; 9 bases map to TRBD2. CDR3 length equals 16 residues. The J segment lost 4 bases and the V segment lost 6 bases, leaving 10 bases of the junction unmatched. Germline CDR1 MDHEN, CDR2 SYDVKM. CDR3 in amino acids: CASRRPGLADYNEQFF. DNA of the CDR3: TGTGCCAGCAGGAGACCGGGACTAGCAGATTACAATGAGCAGTTCTTC.

The CDR3 here is CASSLYQGIGTEAFF. The CDR3 DNA reads TGCGCCAGCAGCTTGTATCAGGGAATCGGCACTGAAGCTTTCTTT. The rearrangement uses TRBV5-1 and TRBJ1-1; D possibly corresponds to TRBD1 (5 bases). Germline lookup yields CDR1 SGHRS and CDR2 YFSETQ. This CDR3 spans 15 amino acids. The V end was cut by 1 base, the J end by 4 bases, with 14 bases between.

This clonotype was observed a handful of times. This chain joins TRBV7-2 and TRBJ1-3, with D possibly TRBD1 on 5 matching bases. The V gene's germline CDR1 is SGHTA and CDR2 FQGNSA. Trimming stripped 2 bases from V and 10 bases from J, with 9 bases between. The CDR3 consists of 12 residues. The CDR3 is CASSLSGGTIYF. The CDR3 DNA sequence: TGTGCCAGCAGCTTATCGGGGGGAACCATATATTTT.

This chain connects TRBV7-2 to TRBJ2-4; D is ambiguous. This CDR3 comprises 12 residues. The V and J ends lost 5 bases and 8 bases respectively, with 10 bases between them. CDR1 and CDR2 (germline): SGHTA, FQGNSA. The CDR3 is CASSPRSYIQYF. CDR3 sequence (DNA): TGTGCCAGCAGCCCCAGATCATACATTCAGTACTTC. Drawing the rest from reference TRBV7-2 and TRBJ2-4, the complete variable domain is GAGVSQSPSNKVTEKGKDVELRCDPISGHTALYWYRQSLGQGLEFLIYFQGNSAPDKSGLPSDRFSAERTGGSVSTLTIQRTQQEDSAVYLCASSPRSYIQYFGAGTRLSVL.

This clonotype occurred a few times. This rearrangement joins TRBV5-6 to TRBJ2-6; D may be TRBD1 or TRBD2 (5 bases each). The germline CDR1 and CDR2 sequences are SGHDT and YYEEEE. CDR3 length equals 17 residues. Trimming cost V 1 base and J 0 bases, with 11 bases left between them. In DNA, the CDR3 is TGTGCCAGCAGCTTGCTGGGGGTAACCTCTGGGGCCAACGTCCTGACTTTC. Protein: CASSLLGVTSGANVLTF.

This clonotype has only a few counts. The J gene is TRBJ2-2, the V gene TRBV28; TRBD2 is a possible D gene (5 bases). The V end lost 3 bases, the J end lost 1 base, and 21 bases lay between the germline ends. The germline CDR1 and CDR2 sequences are MDHEN and SYDVKM. The CDR3 is 19 residues long. For the CDR3, the DNA is TGTGCCAGCAGTTTCGTTCAATTAAGAGAGGGCCGGAACACCGGGGAGCTGTTTTTT. Its protein is CASSFVQLREGRNTGELFF.

J is TRBJ1-5 and V is TRBV4-1; a weak D match, TRBD1 (5 bases). The ends were cut back, 11 bases at V and 4 bases at J, with 15 bases in the middle. Germline V CDR1 and CDR2: MGHRA, YSYEKL. This CDR3 spans 13 amino acids. The CDR3 region is CAQGTRRNQPQHF. The CDR3 DNA sequence: TGCGCCCAGGGAACGCGGCGAAATCAGCCCCAGCATTTT.

The chain joins TRBV29-1 to TRBJ2-7; the match to TRBD1 covers 7 bases. CDR3 length equals 14 residues. Per the germline V gene, CDR1 is SQVTM and CDR2 is ANQGSEA. V trimming: 5 bases; J trimming: 3 bases; junction bases outside the gene matches: 10. DNA for the CDR3: TGCAGCGTTTGGACAGGCCGGACCTTCTACGAGCAGTACTTC. This codes for CSVWTGRTFYEQYF.

The chain combines TRBV6-6 with TRBJ2-3; D gene uncertain. Germline-derived CDR1 and CDR2 are MNHNY and SVGAGI (reference sequence). The CDR3 spans 13 residues. Trimming took 2 bases from V and 5 from J, leaving 8 bases between them. CDR3 DNA sequence: TGTGCCAGCAGTTACGCAGACGGAGATACGCAGTATTTT. It specifies CASSYADGDTQYF.